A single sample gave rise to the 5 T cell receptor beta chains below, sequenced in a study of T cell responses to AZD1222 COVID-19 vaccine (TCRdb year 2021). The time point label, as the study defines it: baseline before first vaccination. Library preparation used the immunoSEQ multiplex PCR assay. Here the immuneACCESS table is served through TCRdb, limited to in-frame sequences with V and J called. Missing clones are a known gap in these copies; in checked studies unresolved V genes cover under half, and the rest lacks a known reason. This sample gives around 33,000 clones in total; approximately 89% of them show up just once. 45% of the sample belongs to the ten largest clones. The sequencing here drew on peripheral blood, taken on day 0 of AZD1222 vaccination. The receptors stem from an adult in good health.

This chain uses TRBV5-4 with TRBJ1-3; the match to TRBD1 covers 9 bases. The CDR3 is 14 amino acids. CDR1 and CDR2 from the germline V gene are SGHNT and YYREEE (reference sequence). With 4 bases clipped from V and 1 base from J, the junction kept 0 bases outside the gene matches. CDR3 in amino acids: CASSGQGSGNTIYF. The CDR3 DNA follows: TGTGCCAGCAGCGGACAGGGGTCTGGAAACACCATATATTTT.

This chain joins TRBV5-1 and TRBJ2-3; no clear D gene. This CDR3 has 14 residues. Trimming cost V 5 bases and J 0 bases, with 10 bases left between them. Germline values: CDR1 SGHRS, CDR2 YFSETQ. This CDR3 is CASRPITSTDTQYF. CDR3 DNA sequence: TGCGCCAGCAGGCCGATTACTAGCACAGATACGCAGTATTTT.

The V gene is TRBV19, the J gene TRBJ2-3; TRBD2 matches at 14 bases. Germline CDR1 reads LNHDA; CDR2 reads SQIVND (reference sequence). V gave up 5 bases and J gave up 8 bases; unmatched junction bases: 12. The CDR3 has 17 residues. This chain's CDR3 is CASSVPTSGGGRATQYF. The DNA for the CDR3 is TGTGCCAGTAGTGTACCGACTAGCGGGGGGGGGCGTGCTACGCAGTATTTT.

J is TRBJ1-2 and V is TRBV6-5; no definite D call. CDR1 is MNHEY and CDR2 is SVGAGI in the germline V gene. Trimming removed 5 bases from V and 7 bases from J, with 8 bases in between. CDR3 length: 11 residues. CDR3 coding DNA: TGTGCCAGCAGTACAGAGGCTGGCTACACCTTC. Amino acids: CASSTEAGYTF.

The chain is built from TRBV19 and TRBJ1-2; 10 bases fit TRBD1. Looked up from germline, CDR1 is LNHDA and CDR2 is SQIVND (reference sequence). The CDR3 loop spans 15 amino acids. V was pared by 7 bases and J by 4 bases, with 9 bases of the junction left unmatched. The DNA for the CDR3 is TGTGCCAGTAACCCGACAGGGGGCGCAATCTATGGCTACACCTTC. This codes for CASNPTGGAIYGYTF. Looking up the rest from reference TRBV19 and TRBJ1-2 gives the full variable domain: DGGITQSPKYLFRKEGQNVTLSCEQNLNHDAMYWYRQDPGQGLRLIYYSQIVNDFQKGDIAEGYSVSREKKESFPLTVTSAQKNPTAFYLCASNPTGGAIYGYTFGSGTRLTVV.